Below, 10 T cell receptor beta chains from the same sample are listed, as sequenced in a study of T cells in Graves' hyperthyroidism and ophthalmopathy. The investigators amplified TCR beta CDR3 regions from RNA transcripts. The HTBI primer set served for first-round RT-PCR of the TCR CDR3. TCRdb re-called the multiplex PCR reads with MiXCR, one entry per CDR3 protein. Of 550,000 to 800,000 distinct CDR3 sequences listed, about 17% are singletons. Sequencing was carried out using blood. Receptors originate from a man between 18 and 35 years old with Graves' hyperthyroidism.

This clonotype was detected only a few times. V gene TRBV30 combines with J gene TRBJ1-5; possibly TRBD1 for D (6 bases). Germline CDR1 is GTSNPN and CDR2 is SVGIG (reference sequence). The CDR3 has 12 amino acids. V shed 3 bases and J shed 6 bases, with 9 bases lying between them. The CDR3 sequence is CAWSRGSQPQHF. For the CDR3, the DNA is TGTGCCTGGAGCAGGGGATCTCAGCCCCAGCATTTT. Complete variable domain (other parts from reference TRBV30 and TRBJ1-5): SQTIHQWPATLVQPVGSPLSLECTVEGTSNPNLYWYRQAAGRGLQLLFYSVGIGQISSEVPQNLSASRPQDRQFILSSKKLLLSDSGFYLCAWSRGSQPQHFGDGTRLSIL.

The chain combines TRBV2 with TRBJ2-1; either TRBD1 or TRBD2 may supply D (6 bases each). CDR1 is SNHLY and CDR2 is FYNNEI in the germline V gene. The CDR3 totals 16 residues. V was cut by 8 bases and J by 3 bases, with 20 bases left in between. DNA of the CDR3: TGTGCCAGCCAGACCGGGGCGGGACACGACTACAATGAGCAGTTCTTC. Amino acids: CASQTGAGHDYNEQFF. The full variable domain, with the rest looked up from reference TRBV2 and TRBJ2-1, is EPEVTQTPSHQVTQMGQEVILRCVPISNHLYFYWYRQILGQKVEFLVSFYNNEISEKSEIFDDQFSVERPDGSNFTLKIRSTKLEDSAMYFCASQTGAGHDYNEQFFGPGTRLTVL.

This clonotype was detected ten times or more. J is TRBJ2-7 and V is TRBV18, with a tentative D call TRBD2 (6 bases). The CDR3 covers 15 residues. CDR1 and CDR2 from the germline V gene are KGHSH and LQKENI. Trimming took off 1 base at V and 2 bases at J, with 12 bases between the two ends. The CDR3 region has the DNA TGTGCCAGCTCACCACGTCCGGGAGTCGCCTACGAGCAGTACTTC. It specifies CASSPRPGVAYEQYF.

V is TRBV6-2 or TRBV6-3 and J is TRBJ2-1, with 9 bases lining up with TRBD2. This CDR3 region has 19 residues. CDR1 MNHEY and CDR2 SVGEGT come from the germline V gene. V dropped 2 bases and J dropped 0; count of bases not matched to a gene: 11. DNA for the CDR3: TGTGCCAGCAGTTACCGCATCGTAATAGCGGGAGCCTCCTACAATGAGCAGTTCTTC. This encodes CASSYRIVIAGASYNEQFF.

This clonotype was observed at least ten times. The gene calls are TRBV20-1 and TRBJ2-1, with TRBD1 identical over 11 bases. V lost 3 bases, J lost 0 bases, and 1 base stayed unmatched. The CDR3 has 15 residues. Germline V CDR1 and CDR2: DFQATT, SNEGSKA (reference sequence). In DNA, the CDR3 is TGCAGTGCTAGGGACAGGGGGCCCTCCTACAATGAGCAGTTCTTC. Its translation: CSARDRGPSYNEQFF.

In its sample, this clonotype was seen many times. V and J are TRBV27 and TRBJ2-7; 9 bases fit TRBD2. V gave up 4 bases and J gave up 2 bases; unmatched junction bases: 6. CDR3 size: 15 residues. Germline V gives CDR1 MNHEY, CDR2 SMNVEV (reference sequence). The CDR3 protein is CASSSSLAGAYEQYF. The CDR3 nucleotides are TGTGCCAGCAGTTCGTCATTAGCGGGAGCCTACGAGCAGTACTTC.

The chain uses TRBV20-1 and TRBJ2-4; D tentatively fits TRBD1 or TRBD2 (6 bases each). Trimming took 0 bases from V and 6 from J, leaving 15 bases between them. In germline, CDR1 is DFQATT, CDR2 SNEGSKA (reference sequence). The CDR3 covers 15 residues. The DNA of the CDR3 is TGCAGTGCTAGAGAACAACAGGGAGGCGGAAACATTCAGTACTTC. It is translated as CSAREQQGGGNIQYF.

This clonotype has a count of ten or more. J is TRBJ2-7 and V is TRBV20-1; TRBD2 matches 8 bases. The length of the CDR3 is 13 residues. Germline CDR1 reads DFQATT; CDR2 reads SNEGSKA (reference sequence). V dropped 7 bases and J dropped 4; count of bases not matched to a gene: 9. CDR3: CSGGAGGKYEQYF. DNA for the CDR3: TGCAGTGGGGGCGCGGGAGGAAAGTACGAGCAGTACTTC.

The chain carries TRBV3-1 and TRBJ2-5, with no clear D. The CDR3 loop spans 13 amino acids. The germline V and J ends were trimmed by 5 bases and 2 bases, with 9 bases remaining between them. Germline V gene data show CDR1 as LGHDT and CDR2 as YNNKEL (reference sequence). The CDR3 region has the DNA TGTGCCAGCAGCAGCCCCCGGCAAGAGACCCAGTACTTC. Protein product: CASSSPRQETQYF.

This clonotype has at least ten counts. The junction differs from germline at one of its ends, possibly a read error. The chain joins TRBV20-1 to TRBJ2-1, with a weak D call TRBD1 (5 bases). The CDR3 loop spans 13 amino acids. The germline V gene encodes CDR1 DFQATT and CDR2 SNEGSKA (reference sequence). The CDR3 region is CSARVSQGGEQFF. DNA for the CDR3: TGCAGTGCCAGAGTAAGCCAGGGCGGTGAGCAGTTCTTC.